The T cell receptor (beta chain) described here comes from a study of T cell repertoires in cytomegalovirus infection. Across the whole study: An indication of both CMV infection and matching HLA type came from public TCR beta signatures.

The CDR3 length is 14 residues. Germline CDR1 MNHEY, CDR2 SVGEGT. V dropped 7 bases and J dropped 0; count of bases not matched to a gene: 6. TCRdb passed the reads through MiXCR, listing each CDR3 protein once. The sample has more than 400,000 distinct CDR3 sequences, roughly 29% seen once. The source material was PBMCs. The clonotype originates from a human donor in good health (CMV status not recorded). Some clones in this sample may be carry-over from other donors' samples. The chain combines TRBV6-2 or TRBV6-3 with TRBJ2-7; 7 nucleotides match TRBD1. The DNA of the CDR3 is TGTGCCAGCACTTTACAGGGGAGCTCCTACGAGCAGTACTTC. It codes for CASTLQGSSYEQYF.